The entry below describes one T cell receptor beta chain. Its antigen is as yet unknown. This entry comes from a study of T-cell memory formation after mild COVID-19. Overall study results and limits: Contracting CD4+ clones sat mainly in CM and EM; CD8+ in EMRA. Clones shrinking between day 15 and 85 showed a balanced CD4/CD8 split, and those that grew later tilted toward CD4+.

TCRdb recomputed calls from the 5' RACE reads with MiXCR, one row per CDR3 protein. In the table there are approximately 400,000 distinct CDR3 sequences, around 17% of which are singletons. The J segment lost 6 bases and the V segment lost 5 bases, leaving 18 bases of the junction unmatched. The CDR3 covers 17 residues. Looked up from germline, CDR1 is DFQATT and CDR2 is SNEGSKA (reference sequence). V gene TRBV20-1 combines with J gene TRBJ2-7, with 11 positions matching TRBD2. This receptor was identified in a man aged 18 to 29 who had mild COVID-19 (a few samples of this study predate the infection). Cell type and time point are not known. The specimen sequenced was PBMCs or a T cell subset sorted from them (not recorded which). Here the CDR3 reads CSALVAGGTSALGEQYF. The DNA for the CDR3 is TGCAGTGCTCTTGTAGCGGGGGGGACGAGCGCTCTTGGCGAGCAGTACTTC.